Below, 25 T cell receptor beta chains from the same sample are listed, as sequenced in a study of blood T cell repertoires in COVID-19. Clones were sequenced by immunoSEQ multiplex PCR, and TCRdb holds only the in-frame ones, with some missing. The top ten clones hold approximately 6.2% of a sample with approximately 200,000 clones, 87% of them seen once. Sequenced material: peripheral blood. These receptors came from a man aged 55 to 69 who had recovered from COVID-19.

The table lists this clone with a few counts. The V call is TRBV3-1 (or the pseudogene TRBV3-2), the J call TRBJ2-5, with D possibly TRBD2 on 6 matching bases. Per germline, CDR1 LGHDT and CDR2 YNNKEL (reference sequence). Between the trimmed V and J ends, which lost 1 base and 7 bases, there was a span of 10 bases. The CDR3 sequence is 13 residues long. The CDR3 reads CASSQVAGGTQYF. In DNA form, the CDR3 reads TGTGCCAGCAGCCAAGTGGCCGGGGGGACCCAGTACTTC.

The V gene is TRBV7-7, the J gene TRBJ2-1; 12 positions agree with TRBD2. CDR3 length: 13 residues. J gave up 8 bases and V 7 bases, and 3 bases lay outside the gene matches. Germline assignment: CDR1 SSHAT and CDR2 FNYEAQ (reference sequence). CDR3 sequence reads: CASTSGGADEQFF. Written as DNA, the CDR3 is TGTGCCAGCACTAGCGGGGGGGCAGATGAGCAGTTCTTC.

This clone was seen more than once but under ten times. V and J are TRBV27 and TRBJ1-2, with 10 bases fitting TRBD1. Per germline, CDR1 MNHEY and CDR2 SMNVEV (reference sequence). The J segment lost 2 bases and the V segment lost 5 bases, leaving 2 bases of the junction unmatched. CDR3 length: 14 amino acids. The CDR3 bases are TGTGCCAGCAGTCGGACAGGGGGAAACTATGGCTACACCTTC. It codes for CASSRTGGNYGYTF.

The rearrangement links TRBV27 to TRBJ1-6; TRBD1 is a possible D gene (5 bases). Germline loops: CDR1 MNHEY, CDR2 SMNVEV (reference sequence). V lost 11 bases, J lost 14 bases, and 22 bases lay in between. The CDR3 is 13 residues long. This CDR3 is CASRRQSDGTLHF. The CDR3 DNA sequence: TGTGCCTCACGGAGACAGAGCGATGGGACCCTCCACTTT.

V and J are TRBV19 and TRBJ2-7; 8 bases are shared with TRBD2. The CDR3 consists of 14 residues. Unmatched junction bases numbered 14, after V lost 5 bases and J lost 11 bases. CDR1 and CDR2 from the germline V gene are LNHDA and SQIVND (reference sequence). CDR3 amino acids: CASSPIIGGEKKYF. CDR3 nucleotides: TGTGCCAGTAGTCCTATAATCGGGGGGGAAAAAAAGTACTTC.

The genes are TRBV27 and TRBJ1-6, with D possibly matching TRBD1 (5 bases). From germline, CDR1 is MNHEY and CDR2 SMNVEV (reference sequence). V lost 0 bases, J lost 8 bases, and 11 bases lay in between. This CDR3 has 15 amino acids. CDR3 bases: TGTGCCAGCAGTTTATCCAGGGCCTCGGATTCACCCCTCCACTTT. It codes for CASSLSRASDSPLHF.

The gene calls are TRBV7-2 and TRBJ1-5; 9 nucleotides agree with TRBD1. The CDR3 is 16 residues long. Germline CDR1 and CDR2: SGHTA and FQGNSA. Unmatched junction bases numbered 11, after V lost 5 bases and J lost 6 bases. The DNA for the CDR3 is TGTGCCAGCAGCCCCGCCGAATGGACAGGGGCTCAGCCCCAGCATTTT. It yields the protein CASSPAEWTGAQPQHF.

The chain carries TRBV5-1 and TRBJ1-4; possible D gene TRBD1, 6 bases. CDR1 and CDR2 from the germline V gene are SGHRS and YFSETQ. The CDR3 totals 14 residues. Between the trimmed V and J ends, which lost 3 bases and 5 bases, there was a span of 11 bases. CDR3 protein: CASSSAGANEKLFF. Here the CDR3 DNA reads TGCGCCAGCAGCTCGGCAGGGGCGAATGAAAAACTGTTTTTT.

V and J are TRBV6-2 or TRBV6-3 and TRBJ2-5; 7 bases are shared with TRBD1. Losses at the gene ends were 2 bases for V and 4 bases for J; bases not matched to a gene: 13. The germline V gene has CDR1 MNHEY and CDR2 SVGEGT. This CDR3 has 17 residues. The CDR3 spells CASSYTPRDRRGETQYF. CDR3 bases: TGTGCCAGCAGTTACACACCCCGGGACAGACGAGGAGAGACCCAGTACTTC.

This clone was seen just once. The genes are TRBV30 and TRBJ1-5; 9 positions match TRBD1. Trimming removed 0 bases from V and 7 bases from J; junction bases left unmatched: 13. The CDR3 covers 17 residues. The germline gives CDR1 GTSNPN, CDR2 SVGIG (reference sequence). The chain's CDR3 is CAWSVTAGTGMGQPQHF. CDR3 nucleotide sequence: TGTGCCTGGAGTGTTACCGCCGGGACAGGGATGGGACAGCCCCAGCATTTT.

This clone was counted once. J is TRBJ1-2 and V is TRBV28, with TRBD1 identical over 11 bases. J lost 4 bases, V lost 1 base, and 2 bases had no gene match. The germline gives CDR1 MDHEN, CDR2 SYDVKM. CDR3 length: 15 residues. The CDR3 protein is CASSLSGTGGYGYTF. The CDR3 coding sequence is TGTGCCAGCAGTTTATCCGGGACAGGGGGCTATGGCTACACCTTC.

The rearrangement uses TRBV7-8 and TRBJ2-2; TRBD1 matches 9 bases. J gave up 4 bases and V 0 bases, and 6 bases lay outside the gene matches. Germline loops: CDR1 SGHVS, CDR2 FQNEAQ. The CDR3 loop spans 17 amino acids. This CDR3 reads CASSLAQGTGSTGELFF. The CDR3 bases are TGTGCCAGCAGCTTAGCGCAGGGGACAGGGAGCACCGGGGAGCTGTTTTTT.

V usage is TRBV12-3 or TRBV12-4 and J usage is TRBJ1-6; D gene unclear. The length of the CDR3 is 11 residues. Trimming removed 4 bases from V and 11 bases from J, with 6 bases in between. CDR3: CASSYNTPLHF. The CDR3 DNA sequence: TGTGCCAGCAGTTACAATACACCCCTCCACTTT.

The chain combines TRBV7-8 with TRBJ2-2, with D unclear. V shed 1 base and J shed 6 bases, with 9 bases lying between them. This CDR3 is built from 14 residues. Germline CDR1 is SGHVS and CDR2 is FQNEAQ. The CDR3, as DNA: TGTGCCAGCAGCTTAGTCCGACGGGCCGGGGAGCTGTTTTTT. It translates to CASSLVRRAGELFF.

This clone came up once. The CDR3 region is CASCILGGGYTF. As DNA, the CDR3 is TGTGCCAGCTGTATCTTGGGCGGGGGCTACACCTTC. The chain combines TRBV6-5 with TRBJ1-2; D call uncertain. CDR1 is MNHEY and CDR2 is SVGAGI in the germline V gene. The germline V and J ends were trimmed by 8 bases and 8 bases, with 15 bases remaining between them. This CDR3 has 12 amino acids.

The chain's CDR3 is CASCTEPTCYGYTF. In nucleotides, the CDR3 is TGCGCCAGTTGCACAGAACCGACCTGCTATGGCTACACCTTC. V gene TRBV4-1 combines with J gene TRBJ1-2; D is undetermined. Trimming removed 9 bases at V and 4 bases at J, with 18 bases between. This CDR3 spans 14 amino acids. The germline gives CDR1 MGHRA, CDR2 YSYEKL.

The chain is built from TRBV18 and TRBJ2-2; TRBD1 aligns across 8 bases. The CDR3 is made up of 18 amino acids. The J segment lost 0 bases and the V segment lost 3 bases, leaving 9 bases of the junction unmatched. Looked up from germline, CDR1 is KGHSH and CDR2 is LQKENI. The CDR3 region has the DNA TGTGCCAGCTCACCCATTTACCGGACAGGGCCGAACACCGGGGAGCTGTTTTTT. Protein product: CASSPIYRTGPNTGELFF.

The chain couples TRBV2 to TRBJ1-5, with unresolved D. CDR1 is SNHLY and CDR2 is FYNNEI in the germline V gene. V was pared by 0 bases and J by 0 bases, with 12 bases between. The CDR3 loop spans 17 amino acids. CDR3 bases: TGTGCCAGCAGTGAAGCGCTTCGAGGGATTAGCAATCAGCCCCAGCATTTT. Its protein product is CASSEALRGISNQPQHF.

The chain recombines TRBV23-1 with TRBJ1-5; 9 bases are shared with TRBD1. TRBV23-1 has ORF status, its function being uncertain. V shed 0 bases and J 7 bases; nucleotides not matched to a gene: 7. The CDR3 sequence is 16 residues long. In DNA form, the CDR3 reads TGCGCCAGCAGTCAATCTTGGACAGGGGTTTGCCAGCCCCAGCATTTT. This sequence encodes CASSQSWTGVCQPQHF.

The V and J genes are TRBV24-1 and TRBJ1-5; D possibly corresponds to TRBD1 (6 bases). Trimming took off 5 bases at V and 4 bases at J, with 11 bases between the two ends. Germline CDR1 KGHDR, CDR2 SFDVKD. This CDR3 comprises 14 residues. CDR3 amino acids: CATSAGAGNQPQHF. In nucleotides, the CDR3 is TGTGCCACCAGTGCAGGGGCCGGGAATCAGCCCCAGCATTTT.

V is TRBV27 and J is TRBJ2-3; 9 bases are a match to TRBD2. The germline gives CDR1 MNHEY, CDR2 SMNVEV (reference sequence). J lost 4 bases, V lost 8 bases, and 13 bases had no gene match. The CDR3 is 16 amino acids. For the CDR3, the DNA is TGTGCCAGCTCGCCGACTACAGCGGGAGGTGCAGATACGCAGTATTTT. This sequence encodes CASSPTTAGGADTQYF.

The CDR3 DNA follows: TGCGCCAGCAGCCAAGATGTACAGGGGGCCGGTGGCTACACCTTC. This gives the protein CASSQDVQGAGGYTF. The chain uses TRBV4-3 and TRBJ1-2, with TRBD1 identical over 9 bases. This CDR3 contains 15 residues. CDR1 is LGHNA, CDR2 YSLEER, per germline. V lost 0 bases, J lost 7 bases, and 6 bases stayed unmatched.

The chain combines TRBV6-1 with TRBJ1-5; TRBD1 might be the D (5 bases). V lost 1 base and J 3 bases, leaving 13 bases between the germline ends. The CDR3 loop spans 16 amino acids. Germline CDR1 reads MNHNS; CDR2 reads SASEGT. The chain's CDR3 is CASSEVRRGNNQPQHF. The CDR3 region has the DNA TGTGCCAGCAGTGAAGTCAGGAGGGGAAACAATCAGCCCCAGCATTTT.

V usage is TRBV5-1 and J usage is TRBJ1-1; D might be TRBD1 (5 bases). The CDR3 totals 14 residues. Trimming took 0 bases from V and 0 from J, leaving 6 bases between them. Germline loops: CDR1 SGHRS, CDR2 YFSETQ. CDR3 protein: CASSLGGVNTEAFF. DNA for the CDR3: TGCGCCAGCAGCTTGGGGGGCGTGAACACTGAAGCTTTCTTT.

V usage is TRBV18 and J usage is TRBJ2-3; unclear D gene. The CDR3 sequence is 15 residues long. V lost 3 bases and J 3 bases, leaving 13 bases between the germline ends. CDR1 and CDR2 from the germline V gene are KGHSH and LQKENI. CDR3 in DNA: TGTGCCAGCTCACCCACGTCGAGTTTGACAGATACGCAGTATTTT. This encodes CASSPTSSLTDTQYF.